These T cell receptor beta chains were read from a single sample in a study of siplizumab effects on memory and regulatory T cells. Libraries were prepared by immunoSEQ multiplex PCR; TCRdb keeps only in-frame clonotypes and omits some of them. This sample yields roughly 100,000 clones, of which roughly 93% are seen a single time; 5% to 7% belongs to the top ten. Material: CD8+ T cells sorted from blood. The source is a human donor in good health. CDR3s include the opening cysteine and the closing phenylalanine or tryptophan. Each record gives: J gene, V gene, D gene, clone size, CDR3 protein, CDR3 DNA. The D gene is left open where the match is weak. Part of the rows lack a size; the others show once, few, many or a class for expanded clones.

J: TRBJ1-5; V: TRBV21-1; D: .; size: .; CDR3: CASSGTGDQPQHF; DNA: TGTGCCAGCAGCGGGACAGGGGATCAGCCCCAGCATTTT
J: TRBJ2-2; V: TRBV6-4; D: TRBD2; size: .; CDR3: CASSDPAGGTGELFF; DNA: TGTGCCAGCAGTGATCCGGCGGGAGGAACCGGGGAGCTGTTTTTT
J: TRBJ2-2; V: TRBV9; D: .; size: .; CDR3: CASSVMEGPTGELFF; DNA: TGTGCCAGCAGCGTAATGGAGGGTCCAACCGGGGAGCTGTTTTTT
J: TRBJ2-7; V: TRBV6-5; D: .; size: once; CDR3: CASSYHGVYEQYF; DNA: TGTGCCAGCAGTTATCACGGGGTCTACGAGCAGTACTTC
J: TRBJ2-1; V: TRBV5-4; D: TRBD2; size: .; CDR3: CASRFSGGEQFF; DNA: TGTGCCAGCAGGTTTAGCGGGGGTGAGCAGTTCTTC
J: TRBJ1-1; V: TRBV19; D: .; size: .; CDR3: CASSMIGQNTEAFF; DNA: TGTGCCAGTAGTATGATAGGGCAGAACACTGAAGCTTTCTTT
J: TRBJ1-2; V: TRBV5-4; D: .; size: .; CDR3: CASSFPEEYGYTF; DNA: TGTGCCAGCAGCTTCCCCGAAGAGTATGGCTACACCTTC
J: TRBJ2-7; V: TRBV11-2; D: .; size: .; CDR3: CASSLGGTYEQYF; DNA: TGTGCCAGCAGCTTAGGGGGTACCTACGAGCAGTACTTC
J: TRBJ1-4; V: TRBV30; D: .; size: .; CDR3: CAWSVPREFNEKLFF; DNA: TGTGCCTGGAGTGTCCCGCGAGAGTTTAATGAAAAACTGTTTTTT
J: TRBJ2-1; V: TRBV5-4; D: TRBD2; size: .; CDR3: CASSSGTSGGTYNEQFF; DNA: TGTGCCAGCAGCTCCGGGACTAGCGGGGGGACCTACAATGAGCAGTTCTTC
J: TRBJ2-7; V: TRBV9; D: .; size: .; CDR3: CASSVEGSWLYEQYF; DNA: TGTGCCAGCAGCGTAGAGGGGTCGTGGTTGTACGAGCAGTACTTC
J: TRBJ2-2; V: TRBV14; D: TRBD2; size: .; CDR3: CASSRGSWTGELFF; DNA: TGTGCCAGCAGCCGCGGGAGCTGGACCGGGGAGCTGTTTTTT
J: TRBJ2-5; V: TRBV11-2; D: TRBD2; size: .; CDR3: CASSFQPTSGETQYF; DNA: TGTGCCAGCAGCTTCCAACCGACTAGCGGGGAGACCCAGTACTTC
J: TRBJ2-5; V: TRBV27; D: .; size: .; CDR3: CASSSTVSVAQYF; DNA: TGTGCCAGCAGTTCGACAGTTTCAGTGGCCCAGTACTTC
J: TRBJ2-3; V: TRBV27; D: .; size: .; CDR3: CASRLRATQYF; DNA: TGTGCCAGCAGATTACGCGCTACGCAGTATTTT
J: TRBJ1-1; V: TRBV30; D: TRBD1; size: .; CDR3: CAWSWGQGGTEAFF; DNA: TGTGCCTGGAGTTGGGGACAGGGAGGCACTGAAGCTTTCTTT
J: TRBJ2-7; V: TRBV2; D: .; size: few; CDR3: CASSVGESYEQYF; DNA: TGTGCCAGCAGCGTTGGGGAGTCCTACGAGCAGTACTTC